This T cell receptor beta chain was identified in a study of Ad26.COV2.S vaccination and SARS-CoV-2 variants. Study in general: Intramuscularly, Ad26.COV2.S was given either once or twice, 56 days apart.

The study's findings and limits: There was a possibility that the TCR breadth and depth analyses underestimated total T cell responses.

Treatment reported: some 20 received Ad26.COV2.S at low or high dose, single or two shots; 5 received placebo; per-sample allocation not given. Samples came from day 63 after the first vaccine or placebo injection. A Boston adult aged 18-55 years was the donor. As its vector, the vaccine had Ad26, which expressed Wuhan-strain SARS-CoV-2 spike. Points on this clone: Its target is not known.

Germline trimming cut 4 bases from V and 3 bases from J; bases unmatched to any gene: 11. The CDR3 sequence is 17 residues long. From germline, CDR1 is MGHRA and CDR2 YSYEKL. Assay used: immunoSEQ multiplex PCR; TCRdb lists only in-frame clones, some missing. Of 330,000 or so clones in the sample, roughly nine tenths were seen once. This sequence joins TRBV4-1 and TRBJ2-3; 9 positions match TRBD2. Material: peripheral blood, obtained in a trial of Ad26.COV2.S vaccine versus placebo. The sequence derives from a person aged 18-65 years who received the Ad26.COV2.S COVID-19 vaccine or a placebo. CDR3 protein: CASSLGRVAGGTDTQYF. The CDR3 nucleotides are TGCGCCAGCAGCCTAGGAAGGGTGGCGGGGGGGACAGATACGCAGTATTTT.